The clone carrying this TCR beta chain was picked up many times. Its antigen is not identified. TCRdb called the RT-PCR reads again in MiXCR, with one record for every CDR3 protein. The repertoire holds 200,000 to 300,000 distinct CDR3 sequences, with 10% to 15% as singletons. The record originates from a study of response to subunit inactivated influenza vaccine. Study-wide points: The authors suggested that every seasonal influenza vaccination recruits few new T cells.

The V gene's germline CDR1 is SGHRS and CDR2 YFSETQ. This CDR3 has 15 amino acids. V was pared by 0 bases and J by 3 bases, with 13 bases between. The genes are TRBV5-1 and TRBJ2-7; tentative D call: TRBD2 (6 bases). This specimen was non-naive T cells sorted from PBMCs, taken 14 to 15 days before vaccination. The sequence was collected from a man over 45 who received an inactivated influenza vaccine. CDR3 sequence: CASSLAGLASYEQYF. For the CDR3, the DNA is TGCGCCAGCAGCTTGGCCGGGCTAGCGAGCTACGAGCAGTACTTC.